These 14 T cell receptor beta chains came from one sample sequenced in a study of cytomegalovirus exposure and HLA in healthy donors. Both 60 Vbeta primers and 13 Jbeta primers went into the PCR. TCRdb keeps only in-frame clones here, not all; method: immunoSEQ multiplex PCR. The sample shows fewer than 150,000 clones, approximately 71% of them seen only once. The sample taken for sequencing was PBMCs. These receptors were taken from a man under 40 in good health and CMV-seronegative.

The V gene is TRBV10-1, the J gene TRBJ2-1, with D perhaps matching TRBD2 (6 bases). The CDR3 has 13 amino acids. Germline loops: CDR1 WNHNN, CDR2 SYGVQD (reference sequence). V lost 4 bases to trimming and J lost 2 bases, with 6 bases between them. CDR3 in amino acids: CASSGGAYNEQFF. The DNA for the CDR3 is TGCGCCAGCAGTGGCGGGGCCTACAATGAGCAGTTCTTC.

The CDR3 DNA is TGTGCCAGCAGCATCGGACTAGCGGGAACTAGCACAGATACGCAGTATTTT. This codes for CASSIGLAGTSTDTQYF. This sequence joins TRBV7-3 and TRBJ2-3; the match to TRBD2 covers 12 bases. There are 17 residues in the CDR3. V dropped 5 bases and J dropped 0; count of bases not matched to a gene: 6. Germline V gene sequence: CDR1 SGHTA, CDR2 FQGTGA. The variable domain in full, completed from reference TRBV7-3 and TRBJ2-3, reads GAGVSQTPSNKVTEKGKYVELRCDPISGHTALYWYRQSLGQGPEFLIYFQGTGAADDSGLPNDRFFAVRPEGSVSTLKIQRTERGDSAVYLCASSIGLAGTSTDTQYFGPGTRLTVL.

The chain links TRBV11-2 to TRBJ2-7; 8 bases match TRBD2. From germline, CDR1 is SGHAT and CDR2 FQNNGV. This CDR3 contains 16 residues. V was clipped by 1 base and J by 7 bases; unmatched bases: 12. CDR3 residues: CASSLGGYSGAEEQYF. CDR3 nucleotides: TGTGCCAGCAGCTTAGGAGGGTATAGCGGGGCAGAGGAGCAGTACTTC.

The chain employs TRBV9 and TRBJ1-1, with TRBD1 matching 7 bases. The CDR3 is 19 amino acids. The germline V gene encodes CDR1 SGDLS and CDR2 YYNGEE. V lost 0 bases and J lost 0; bases outside the gene matches: 14. The CDR3 here is CASSVVPIGAGGMNTEAFF. Here the CDR3 DNA reads TGTGCCAGCAGCGTAGTTCCCATTGGGGCAGGGGGAATGAACACTGAAGCTTTCTTT.

The rearrangement uses TRBV10-2 and TRBJ2-5, with unresolved D. The CDR3 covers 13 residues. V lost 4 bases, J lost 2 bases, and 8 bases lay in between. Germline values: CDR1 WSHSY, CDR2 SAAADI. The chain's CDR3 is CASSAQEQETQYF. The CDR3 DNA reads TGCGCCAGCAGTGCTCAAGAGCAAGAGACCCAGTACTTC.

This chain joins TRBV5-8 and TRBJ2-5; 9 bases line up with TRBD1. The length of the CDR3 is 14 residues. Trimming at V came to 4 bases and at J to 8 bases, leaving 9 bases not matched to a gene. CDR1 and CDR2 from the germline V gene are SGHTS and YDEGEE. The CDR3 bases are TGTGCCAGCAGCCCCGGGACAGGGCCAGGTACCCAGTACTTC. It is translated as CASSPGTGPGTQYF.

The chain links TRBV27 to TRBJ2-1, with a tentative D call TRBD2 (6 bases). Trimming left V 3 bases short and J 2 bases short, with 8 bases between. There are 14 residues in the CDR3. Germline V gene sequence: CDR1 MNHEY, CDR2 SMNVEV (reference sequence). The chain's CDR3 is CASSFGGAYNEQFF. The DNA of the CDR3 is TGTGCCAGCAGTTTCGGAGGGGCCTACAATGAGCAGTTCTTC.

This clone appeared a single time. The chain joins TRBV5-1 to TRBJ2-2; D gene ambiguous. Trimming left V 2 bases short and J 3 bases short, with 8 bases between. This CDR3 region has 14 residues. Germline loops: CDR1 SGHRS, CDR2 YFSETQ. This CDR3 is CASSLSPDTGELFF. The CDR3 DNA is TGCGCCAGCAGCTTATCCCCGGACACCGGGGAGCTGTTTTTT.

This clone has a single count. This chain connects TRBV7-9 to TRBJ2-7; 13 bases map to TRBD2. The CDR3 has 18 residues. Germline V gene sequence: CDR1 SEHNR, CDR2 FQNEAQ (reference sequence). With V trimmed by 1 base and J by 2 bases, 8 bases remained unmatched. The CDR3 DNA follows: TGTGCCAGCAGCTTAGGGACTAGCGGGGGTCTACGTACCTACGAGCAGTACTTC. It encodes CASSLGTSGGLRTYEQYF.

This clone was recorded a few times. The V call is TRBV5-1, the J call TRBJ2-7; a weak D match, TRBD2 (6 bases). Looked up from germline, CDR1 is SGHRS and CDR2 is YFSETQ. This CDR3 comprises 14 residues. With 2 bases removed from V and 4 bases from J, the gap between germline ends came to 13 bases. The DNA for the CDR3 is TGCGCCAGCAGCTTTGAAGGGAGGTTGTACGAGCAGTACTTC. As protein: CASSFEGRLYEQYF. The full variable domain, its missing parts supplied by reference TRBV5-1 and TRBJ2-7, is KAGVTQTPRYLIKTRGQQVTLSCSPISGHRSVSWYQQTPGQGLQFLFEYFSETQRNKGNFPGRFSGRQFSNSRSEMNVSTLELGDSALYLCASSFEGRLYEQYFGPGTRLTVT.

The chain recombines TRBV27 with TRBJ2-7; 10 nucleotides line up with TRBD1. The CDR3 runs to 16 residues. Losses at the gene ends were 6 bases for V and 5 bases for J; bases not matched to a gene: 13. CDR1 and CDR2 (germline): MNHEY, SMNVEV (reference sequence). The CDR3: CASRGGQGRTNNEQYF. The CDR3 nucleotides read TGTGCCAGCAGGGGGGGACAGGGGCGAACTAATAACGAGCAGTACTTC.

This clone was found a few times. This chain links TRBV5-1 with TRBJ2-1, with D uncertain. The CDR3 runs to 14 residues. Trimming pared 0 bases from V and 3 bases from J, leaving 7 bases between. The V gene's germline CDR1 is SGHRS and CDR2 YFSETQ. For the CDR3, the DNA is TGCGCCAGCAGCTTGGCTGCAGACTACAATGAGCAGTTCTTC. Its translation: CASSLAADYNEQFF.

The genes are TRBV7-9 and TRBJ2-7, with TRBD1 as a possible D gene (6 bases). Germline CDR1 and CDR2: SEHNR and FQNEAQ (reference sequence). This CDR3 region has 12 residues. The ends were cut back, 11 bases at V and 2 bases at J, with 13 bases in the middle. In nucleotides, the CDR3 is TGTGCCGGTCAGAGGGACACCTACGAGCAGTACTTC. It translates to CAGQRDTYEQYF.

The chain uses TRBV4-2 and TRBJ2-1; 14 bases are a match to TRBD2. The CDR3 has 17 amino acids. J gave up 6 bases and V 4 bases, and 8 bases lay outside the gene matches. Germline-derived CDR1 and CDR2 are LGHNA and YNFKEQ. CDR3 coding DNA: TGTGCCAGCAGCCGCGGGACTAGCGGGAGCATGCTCAATGAGCAGTTCTTC. The encoded protein is CASSRGTSGSMLNEQFF.